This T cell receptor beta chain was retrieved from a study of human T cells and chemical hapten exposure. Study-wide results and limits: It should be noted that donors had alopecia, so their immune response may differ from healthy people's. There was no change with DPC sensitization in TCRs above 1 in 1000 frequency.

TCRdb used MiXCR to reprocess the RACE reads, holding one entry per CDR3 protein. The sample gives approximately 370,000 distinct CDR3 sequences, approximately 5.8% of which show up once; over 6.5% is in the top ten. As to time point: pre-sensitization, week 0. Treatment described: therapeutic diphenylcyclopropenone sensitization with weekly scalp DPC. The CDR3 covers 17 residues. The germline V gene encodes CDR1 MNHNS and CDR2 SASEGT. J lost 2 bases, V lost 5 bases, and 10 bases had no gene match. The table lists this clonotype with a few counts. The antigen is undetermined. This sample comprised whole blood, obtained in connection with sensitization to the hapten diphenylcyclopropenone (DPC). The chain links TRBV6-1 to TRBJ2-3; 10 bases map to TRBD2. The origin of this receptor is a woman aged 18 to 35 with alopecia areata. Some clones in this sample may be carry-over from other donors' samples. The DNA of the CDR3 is TGTGCCAGCAGTATCCGAGCCAGCGGGGGGGTCACAGATACGCAGTATTTT. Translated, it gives CASSIRASGGVTDTQYF.